Here is one TCR beta chain with its context. Its specificity is not known. The data are from a study of cytomegalovirus exposure and HLA in healthy donors. Study-wide context: Samples from HLA-typed donors yielded some 85 million unique TCRs in an early data release. Findings and limits, study-wide: Analyzed later, association rates of TCRs varied across HLA loci, with DRB1 most and HLA-C fewest. Sequences of the TCR beta chain were said to predict the HLA-A and HLA-B alleles of most subjects accurately.

Germline CDR1 and CDR2: WNHNN and SYGVQD (reference sequence). Trimming took 3 bases from V and 3 from J, leaving 15 bases between them. The length of the CDR3 is 15 residues. The study ran its PCR with 60 Vbeta and 13 Jbeta primers. Profiled with immunoSEQ multiplex PCR; TCRdb holds only in-frame clones, not every one. The table records about 98,000 clones, more than 70% of them present only once. This rearrangement joins TRBV10-1 to TRBJ2-7; a possible D gene is TRBD1 (6 bases). Sequencing was carried out using PBMCs. This receptor was taken from a man aged 18 to 29 in good health and CMV-seropositive. CDR3 DNA sequence: TGCGCCAGCAGTGACCCGGGACAAGCGCTCTACGAGCAGTACTTC. Translation gives CASSDPGQALYEQYF.